The text below deals with one T cell receptor beta chain. The sample originates from a study of blood T cell repertoires in COVID-19. About the study: Sites across the United States, Italy and Spain contributed samples from acute and convalescent COVID-19. T cells, B-cell-depleted T cells, or PBMCs supplied cDNA or gDNA.

Study processing details: Nucleated cell number was recorded as an estimate derived from reference gene primer amplification. Generated by immunoSEQ multiplex PCR, the TCRdb table keeps only in-frame clones and is missing some. V and J calls and clone size are those listed in that table; D and trimming were worked out from the DNA. The sample yields approximately 30,000 clones, roughly 90% seen once. Germline values: CDR1 LNHDA, CDR2 SQIVND (reference sequence). V was cut by 7 bases and J by 4 bases, with 13 bases left in between. The CDR3 is made up of 13 amino acids. This chain connects TRBV19 to TRBJ2-5; TRBD2 is a possible D gene (6 bases). The TCR was taken from a woman in her thirties or forties with active or convalescent COVID-19. Material for sequencing was peripheral blood. The CDR3 nucleotides are TGTGCCAGTAATCTCCAGGGAGGAGAGACCCAGTACTTC. Protein sequence: CASNLQGGETQYF.